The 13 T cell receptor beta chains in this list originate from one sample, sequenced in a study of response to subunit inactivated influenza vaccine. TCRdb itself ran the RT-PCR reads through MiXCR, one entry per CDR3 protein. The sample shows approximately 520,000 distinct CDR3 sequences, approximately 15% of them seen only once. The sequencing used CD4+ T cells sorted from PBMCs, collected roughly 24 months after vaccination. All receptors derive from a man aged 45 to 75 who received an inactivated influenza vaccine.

The CDR3 reads CASSPNRGLSPNTDTQYF. The CDR3 DNA reads TGTGCCAGCAGCCCAAACAGGGGATTAAGCCCAAACACAGATACGCAGTATTTT. The V call is TRBV11-1, the J call TRBJ2-3; 7 bases are shared with TRBD1. This CDR3 spans 18 amino acids. CDR1 SGHAT and CDR2 FQDESV come from the germline V gene (reference sequence). After removal of 5 bases from V and 2 bases from J, the junction contained 16 bases not matched to a gene.

The CDR3 DNA reads TGCAGTGCTACTAAAACAGGGGGGAACACCGGGGAGCTGTTTTTT. It encodes CSATKTGGNTGELFF. The V and J genes are TRBV20-1 and TRBJ2-2; TRBD1 matches at 8 bases. From germline, CDR1 is DFQATT and CDR2 SNEGSKA (reference sequence). V was pared by 4 bases and J by 1 base, with 5 bases of the junction left unmatched. This CDR3 has 15 amino acids.

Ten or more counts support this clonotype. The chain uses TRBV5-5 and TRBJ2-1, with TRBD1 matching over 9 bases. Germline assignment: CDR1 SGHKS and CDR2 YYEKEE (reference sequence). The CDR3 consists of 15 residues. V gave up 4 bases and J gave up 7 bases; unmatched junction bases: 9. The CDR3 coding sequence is TGTGCCAGCAGCACGAGGGGACAGGGCGCAAATGAGCAGTTCTTC. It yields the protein CASSTRGQGANEQFF. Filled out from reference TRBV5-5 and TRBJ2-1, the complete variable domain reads DAGVTQSPTHLIKTRGQQVTLRCSPISGHKSVSWYQQVLGQGPQFIFQYYEKEERGRGNFPDRFSARQFPNYSSELNVNALLLGDSALYLCASSTRGQGANEQFFGPGTRLTVL.

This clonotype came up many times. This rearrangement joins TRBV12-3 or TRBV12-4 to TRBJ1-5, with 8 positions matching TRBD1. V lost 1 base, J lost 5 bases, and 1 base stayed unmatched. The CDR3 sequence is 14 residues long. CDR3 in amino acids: CASSLGQGYQPQHF. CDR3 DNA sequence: TGTGCCAGCAGTTTAGGACAGGGGTATCAGCCCCAGCATTTT.

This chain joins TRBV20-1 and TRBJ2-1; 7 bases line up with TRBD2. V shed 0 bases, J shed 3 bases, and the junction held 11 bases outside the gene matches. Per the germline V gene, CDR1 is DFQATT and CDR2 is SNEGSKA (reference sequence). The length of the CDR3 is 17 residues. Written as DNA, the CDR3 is TGCAGTGCTAGAGATGGCGTCCTAGCGGACGACTACAATGAGCAGTTCTTC. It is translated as CSARDGVLADDYNEQFF.

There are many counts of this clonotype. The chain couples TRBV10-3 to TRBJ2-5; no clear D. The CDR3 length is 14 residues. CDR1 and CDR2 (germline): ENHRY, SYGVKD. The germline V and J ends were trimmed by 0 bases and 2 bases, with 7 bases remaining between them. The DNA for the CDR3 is TGTGCCATCAGTGAGTCAGACGGACAAGAGACCCAGTACTTC. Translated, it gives CAISESDGQETQYF.

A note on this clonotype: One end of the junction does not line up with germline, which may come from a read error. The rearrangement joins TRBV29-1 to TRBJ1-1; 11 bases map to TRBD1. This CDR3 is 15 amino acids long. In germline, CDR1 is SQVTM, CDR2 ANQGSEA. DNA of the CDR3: TGCAGCGTGGAACGGACAGGGGGCTATAACACTGTAGCTTTCTTT. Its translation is CSVERTGGYNTVAFF.

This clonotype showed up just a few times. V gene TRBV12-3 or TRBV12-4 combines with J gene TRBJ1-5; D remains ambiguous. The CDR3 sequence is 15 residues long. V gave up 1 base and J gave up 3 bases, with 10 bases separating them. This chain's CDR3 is CASSLGLQINQPQHF. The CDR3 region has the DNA TGTGCCAGCAGTTTAGGTTTACAGATCAATCAGCCCCAGCATTTT.

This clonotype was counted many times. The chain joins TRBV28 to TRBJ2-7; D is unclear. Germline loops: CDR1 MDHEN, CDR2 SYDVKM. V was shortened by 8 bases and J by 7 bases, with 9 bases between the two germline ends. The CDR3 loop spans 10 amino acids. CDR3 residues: CASGFLEQYF. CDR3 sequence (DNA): TGTGCCAGCGGCTTTTTAGAGCAGTACTTC.

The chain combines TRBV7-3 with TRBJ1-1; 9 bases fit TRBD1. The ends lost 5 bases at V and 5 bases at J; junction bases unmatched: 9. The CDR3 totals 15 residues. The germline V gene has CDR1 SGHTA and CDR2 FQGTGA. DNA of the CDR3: TGTGCCAGCAGCACGGGACAGGGAAGGTGGACTGAAGCTTTCTTT. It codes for CASSTGQGRWTEAFF.

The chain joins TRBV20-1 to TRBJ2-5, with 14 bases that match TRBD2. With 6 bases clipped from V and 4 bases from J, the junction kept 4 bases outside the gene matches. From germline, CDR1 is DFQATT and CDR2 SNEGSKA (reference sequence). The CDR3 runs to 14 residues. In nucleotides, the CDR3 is TGCAGTGCGACTAGCGGGGGGGCCGGAGAGACCCAGTACTTC. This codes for CSATSGGAGETQYF.

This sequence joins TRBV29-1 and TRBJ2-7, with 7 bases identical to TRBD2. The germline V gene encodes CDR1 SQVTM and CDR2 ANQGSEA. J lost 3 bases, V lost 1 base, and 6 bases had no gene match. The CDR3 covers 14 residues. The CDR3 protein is CSVEGEGRNYEQYF. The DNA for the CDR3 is TGCAGCGTTGAAGGGGAGGGAAGAAACTACGAGCAGTACTTC.

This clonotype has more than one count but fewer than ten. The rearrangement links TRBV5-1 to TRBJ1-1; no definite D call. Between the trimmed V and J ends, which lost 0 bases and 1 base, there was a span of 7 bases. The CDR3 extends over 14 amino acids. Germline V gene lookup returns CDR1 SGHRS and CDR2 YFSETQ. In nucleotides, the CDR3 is TGCGCCAGCAGCTTGGAAATCCAGAACACTGAAGCTTTCTTT. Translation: CASSLEIQNTEAFF.